This T cell receptor beta chain was obtained from a study of cytomegalovirus exposure and HLA in healthy donors (dated 2017 in TCRdb). With respect to the entire study: An earlier analysis of 550 to 700 of the donors reported 250 to 300 Gb of sequence data and around 110 million unique TCR beta sequences from about 179 million T cells. About 310 gigabases of sequencing data and tens of millions of unique TCR sequences were included in an early release covering about 620 HLA-typed donors. Of the roughly 390 genotyped donors, 81% were placed in the genetic ancestry cluster associated with self-reported Caucasian donors. The aim of the study was to test whether cataloging public T cell receptors could identify signatures of past pathogen exposure. The study used immunosequencing to profile the T cell repertoires of approximately 690 subjects and linked those repertoires to cytomegalovirus serostatus. A separate validation cohort of 90 to 150 different subjects was used in addition to the roughly 620-subject first cohort. To predict cytomegalovirus infection status, the study combined high-throughput TCR immunosequencing, statistical association of individual TCRs with disease status, and machine learning. To study patterns of TCR occurrence, a later analysis re-analyzed previously published TCR beta repertoires from 666 donors and added high-resolution HLA genotyping. Rather than drawing on any new phenotypic data, the later analysis identified candidate immune exposures from TCR beta sequences and the way those sequences occurred across donors. To decide whether each TCR beta V gene segment behaved as functional or pseudogenic, an earlier analysis of 587 of the donors relied on high-throughput TCR beta sequencing. Donor age, sex, ethnicity and CMV serostatus were compiled together with the repertoire data. A later genetic analysis used genome-wide SNP genotypes for about 60% of the 666 donors, treating that subset as a discovery cohort. Every repertoire in the discovery cohort had been generated on one and the same sequencing platform. Class I and class II HLA loci were covered by the typing at four-digit resolution. Typing coverage varied by locus: roughly 629-630 donors for A, B, C, DRB1 and DQB1; roughly 520 for DQA1; about 570 for DPA1; some 470 for DPB1. Four to six DR-DQ haplotypes were handled as single units for association and clustering, since linkage in the cohort was strong. Across approximately 400 genotyped donors of the cohort, an average of approximately 240,000 unique TCR beta nucleotide sequences per donor were sequenced, and approximately 19% of those sequences were non-productive. General conclusions and limits of the study: In vitro tests confirmed that a few of the cytomegalovirus-associated TCR beta chains recognize cytomegalovirus antigens. A cluster of highly shared sequence variants was judged likely to be a technical artifact of the sequencing pipeline. Sequencing depth was assumed to be roughly uniform across donors in the presence/absence analyses, though that assumption may not hold. At a false discovery rate of 0.05, a later analysis linked 15,000 to 20,000 TCR beta sequences to specific HLA alleles. In an earlier analysis of roughly 560 of the donors, most TCR beta V segments were observed in productive rearrangements about 90% or about 30% of the time, broadly matching IMGT annotations. This cohort had only TCR beta chains sequenced, and the lack of alpha or paired-chain data limited which features could be detected. Several of the top co-occurrence clusters appeared to be linked to parvovirus B19, influenza, CMV and Epstein-Barr virus, according to a later analysis. Correlated functional status among segregating V segments might be attributable to linkage disequilibrium, but an unknown experimental factor could not be ruled out. Assigning TCR associations to individual alleles was difficult when HLA alleles, especially DR and DQ, strongly co-occurred. Most TCR sequences were observed very rarely across donors, whereas some public TCRs were present in many individuals. A later analysis found that HLA-associated TCR beta chains were more clonally expanded and had lower generation probabilities than equally common non-associated chains. In both the original and validation cohorts, the classifier was reported to diagnose cytomegalovirus status with high specificity and sensitivity. Because the 87-base-pair reads could not distinguish some IMGT-functional V segments, including TRBV6-2 and TRBV6-3, those segments were excluded. CMV serostatus was the only immune exposure information available for the cohort. HLA typing was unavailable for some donors at each locus, so association tests used only the typed subset. A later genetic analysis associated a missense DCLRE1C variant with V-gene and J-gene trimming of TCR beta chains, and an independent cohort replicated the association. In a later analysis, TCR association rates were found to vary across HLA loci, with the most associated TCRs seen for DRB1 alleles and the fewest for HLA-C alleles. A further reported finding was that TCR beta sequences accurately predicted the HLA-A and HLA-B alleles for most subjects in the first cohort. According to the authors, the approach could potentially be generalized to other disease states and immunological phenotypes. Because counts were too low, roughly 18 rarely observed V segments, including chromosome 9 orphons, were left out of the earlier analysis of some 600 of the donors. According to a later genetic analysis, donors in an Asian-associated ancestry cluster had fewer N-insertions in productive TCRs than the approximately 650-donor mean. In a later analysis, most CMV-associated TCR beta chains were found to appear HLA-restricted, with HLA associations seemingly driven largely by CMV exposure. The study listed approximately 150 TCR beta chains as associated with cytomegalovirus.

Of note for this clone: Its antigen remains unidentified. Per-base quality was not reported, and no clone a single base away is much larger than it.

The V and J ends are trimmed by 4 bases and 5 bases, leaving 18 bases between them. Reading from cysteine to phenylalanine, the CDR3 counts 15 amino acids. The sequence is cut down to CDR3 DNA, 45 bases in frame from base 1. From a lookup of the germline V gene, CDR1 and CDR2 are SGDLS and YYNGEE. Library creation used the immunoSEQ multiplex PCR assay. The multiplex PCR relied on a mix of 60 forward primers for TCR Vbeta segments and 13 reverse primers for TCR Jbeta segments. The CDR3 region of rearranged TCR beta genes was amplified from genomic DNA by a multiplex PCR assay. The Illumina HiSeq System was used to sequence the amplified TCR beta libraries as 87-base-pair reads. Under the source paper's analysis protocol: A later analysis counted about 80 million unique TCR beta chains across the 700 or so repertoires, and roughly 9.9 million of these chains were shared by at least two donors. Raw reads were error-corrected and collapsed into unique sequences with a nearest-neighbor algorithm that merged closely related sequences to remove PCR and sequencing errors. V, D and J gene segments were assigned by aligning CDR3 sequences to IMGT reference sequences. For a sequence to be retained, a match of at least six nucleotides to both a V gene segment and a J gene segment was required. Rearrangements were classified as productive when the CDR3 lacked stop codons and remained in frame with V and J, and all other rearrangements were classified as non-productive. Following IMGT convention, CDR3 was defined as the stretch from the second conserved V-encoded cysteine to the conserved J-encoded phenylalanine. The earlier analysis of 550 to 650 of the donors excluded any sequence lacking an unambiguous match to a single V gene segment. In an earlier analysis of some 590 of the donors, a V segment was called functional when productive rearrangements were above 56.7%, and segregating when the standard deviation between donors exceeded 5%. To diagnose cytomegalovirus status from the catalog of TCR beta chain sequences, a statistical classification framework was built. A later analysis assigned V and J genes by comparing TCR nucleotide sequences with IMGT/GENE-DB human TR gene sequences. Using the TCRdist pipeline, a later analysis assigned CDR3 sequences along with most-parsimonious VDJ recombination scenarios. In a later analysis, each TCR beta chain was defined by its CDR3 amino acid sequence together with its V-gene family, and reads without a unique V-gene family were excluded. In a later analysis, fewer than 600 highly shared, low-generation-probability nucleotide sequences were removed to address suspected cross-contamination and a sequencing artifact. In a later analysis, a clonal expansion index was calculated for each public chain from normalized within-repertoire ranks of inferred template counts. A later analysis computed generation probabilities with a VDJ recombination model fitted to out-of-frame rearrangements, and checked the results against IGoR. In a later analysis, TCR-TCR, TCR-HLA and TCR-CMV co-occurrence was scored with hypergeometric tests, and a repertoire-size bias correction was applied to TCR pairs. A later analysis estimated false discovery rates by permuting HLA or CMV assignments 20 times. A later analysis grouped co-occurring TCRs with DBSCAN, adding TCRdist sequence similarity when clustering within HLA-allele-positive subsets. Co-occurrence clustering excluded repertoires with fewer than 30,000 or more than 120,000 public chains, plus five with anomalous nucleotide sharing. What TCRdb holds here is the immuneACCESS table cut down to in-frame rearrangements. Part of the clones is not present; checked against another copy, under half of the missing clones reflect an unresolved V gene, and the others are unexplained. Clone size and the V and J calls come from that table; the DNA yielded D and trimming. The table for this sample lists about 170,000 clones; about 75% of them were counted only once. Of the sample, about 3% falls within the top ten clones.

In total, around 600 healthy bone marrow donors made up the cohort. At the time of sampling, all cohort members were nominally healthy, though unrecorded immune exposures were likely present. The donor tested CMV seropositive and was one of the 289 seropositive cohort members. A peripheral blood sample was collected from each donor, and TCR beta sequencing was performed on peripheral blood mononuclear cells. The Qiagen DNeasy Blood Extraction Kit was used to extract genomic DNA from the blood cell samples. The material sequenced was PBMCs. Recombination linked TRBV9 to TRBJ1-2, with the identity of the D gene unclear. The sequence was obtained from a woman aged 45-65 years in good health and CMV-seropositive. In nucleotides, the sequence is TGTGCCAGCAGCCCCCCAGGACTGGCCTCATATGGCTACACCTTC. This encodes CASSPPGLASYGYTF.